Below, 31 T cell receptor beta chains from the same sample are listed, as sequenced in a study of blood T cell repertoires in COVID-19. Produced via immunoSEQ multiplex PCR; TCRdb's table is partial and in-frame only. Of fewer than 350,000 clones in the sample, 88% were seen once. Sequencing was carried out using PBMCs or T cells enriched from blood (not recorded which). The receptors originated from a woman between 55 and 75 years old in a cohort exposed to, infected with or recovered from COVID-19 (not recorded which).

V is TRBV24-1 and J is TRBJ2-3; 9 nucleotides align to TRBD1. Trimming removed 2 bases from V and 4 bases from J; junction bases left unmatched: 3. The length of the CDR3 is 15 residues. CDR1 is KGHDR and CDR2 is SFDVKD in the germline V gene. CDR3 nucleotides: TGTGCCACCAGTGATTGGGGACAGGGCGCAGATACGCAGTATTTT. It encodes CATSDWGQGADTQYF.

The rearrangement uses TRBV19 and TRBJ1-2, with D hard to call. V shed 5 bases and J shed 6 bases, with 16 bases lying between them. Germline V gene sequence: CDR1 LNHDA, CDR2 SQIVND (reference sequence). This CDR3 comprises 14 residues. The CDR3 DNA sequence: TGTGCCAGTAGTTACGGAGGTGTCCAGAATGGCTACACCTTC. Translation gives CASSYGGVQNGYTF.

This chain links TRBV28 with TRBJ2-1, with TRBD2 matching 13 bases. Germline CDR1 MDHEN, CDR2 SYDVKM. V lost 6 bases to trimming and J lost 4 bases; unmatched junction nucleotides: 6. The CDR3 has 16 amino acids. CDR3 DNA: TGTGCCAGCAGCGGGGGGACTAGCGGGATTTACAATGAGCAGTTCTTC. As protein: CASSGGTSGIYNEQFF. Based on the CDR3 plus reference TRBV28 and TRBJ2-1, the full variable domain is DVKVTQSSRYLVKRTGEKVFLECVQDMDHENMFWYRQDPGLGLRLIYFSYDVKMKEKGDIPEGYSVSREKKERFSLILESASTNQTSMYLCASSGGTSGIYNEQFFGPGTRLTVL.

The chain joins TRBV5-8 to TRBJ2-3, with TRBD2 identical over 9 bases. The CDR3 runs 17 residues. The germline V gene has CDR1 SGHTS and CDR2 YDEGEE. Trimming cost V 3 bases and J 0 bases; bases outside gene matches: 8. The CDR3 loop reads CASSSLRAGGSTDTQYF. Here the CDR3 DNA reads TGTGCCAGCAGCTCCTTAAGAGCGGGAGGAAGCACAGATACGCAGTATTTT.

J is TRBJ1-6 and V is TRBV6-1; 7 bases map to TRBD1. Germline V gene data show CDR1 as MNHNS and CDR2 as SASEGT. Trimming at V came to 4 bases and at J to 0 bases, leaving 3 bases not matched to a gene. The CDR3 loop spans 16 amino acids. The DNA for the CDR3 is TGTGCCAGCAGTGCGGGACAGAGCTCCTATAATTCACCCCTCCACTTT. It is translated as CASSAGQSSYNSPLHF.

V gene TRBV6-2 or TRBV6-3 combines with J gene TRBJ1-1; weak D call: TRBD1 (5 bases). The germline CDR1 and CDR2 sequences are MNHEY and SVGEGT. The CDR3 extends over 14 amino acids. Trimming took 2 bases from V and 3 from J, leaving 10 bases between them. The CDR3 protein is CASSYRGGDTEAFF. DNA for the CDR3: TGTGCCAGCAGTTACAGGGGAGGAGACACTGAAGCTTTCTTT.

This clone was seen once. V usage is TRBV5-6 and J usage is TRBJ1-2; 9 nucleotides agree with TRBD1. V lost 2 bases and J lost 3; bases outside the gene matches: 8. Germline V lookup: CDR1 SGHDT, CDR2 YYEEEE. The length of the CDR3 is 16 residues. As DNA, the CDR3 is TGTGCCAGCAGCTTAGCCCGGGACAGGGATTACTATGGCTACACCTTC. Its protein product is CASSLARDRDYYGYTF. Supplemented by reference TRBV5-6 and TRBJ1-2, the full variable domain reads DAGVTQSPTHLIKTRGQQVTLRCSPKSGHDTVSWYQQALGQGPQFIFQYYEEEERQRGNFPDRFSGHQFPNYSSELNVNALLLGDSALYLCASSLARDRDYYGYTFGSGTRLTVV.

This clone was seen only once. In nucleotides, the CDR3 is TGTGCCAGTTTCCCAATAGGGGGGGCGAACACTGAAGCTTTCTTT. It is translated as CASFPIGGANTEAFF. The rearrangement links TRBV5-4 to TRBJ1-1; perhaps TRBD1 as D (6 bases). Germline V lookup: CDR1 SGHNT, CDR2 YYREEE (reference sequence). The CDR3 length is 15 residues. The V end was cut by 8 bases, the J end by 1 base, with 18 bases between.

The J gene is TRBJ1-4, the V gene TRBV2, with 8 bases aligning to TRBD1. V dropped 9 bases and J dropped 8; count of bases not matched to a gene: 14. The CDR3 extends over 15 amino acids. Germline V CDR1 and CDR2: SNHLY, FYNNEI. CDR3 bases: TGTGCCAGTAAATTTGGACAGGGCTCACAGGAAAAACTGTTTTTT. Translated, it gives CASKFGQGSQEKLFF.

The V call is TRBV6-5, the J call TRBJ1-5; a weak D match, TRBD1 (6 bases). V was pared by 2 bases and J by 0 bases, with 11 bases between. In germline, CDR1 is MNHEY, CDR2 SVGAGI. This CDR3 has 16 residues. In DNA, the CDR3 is TGTGCCAGCAGTTACCCGGACAGTTATAGCAATCAGCCCCAGCATTTT. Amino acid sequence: CASSYPDSYSNQPQHF.

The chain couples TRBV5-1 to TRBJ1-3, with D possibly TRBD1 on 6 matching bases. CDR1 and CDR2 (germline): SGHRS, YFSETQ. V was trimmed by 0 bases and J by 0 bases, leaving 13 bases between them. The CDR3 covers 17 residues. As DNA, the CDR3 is TGCGCCAGCAGCTTGGCAGGGGCGTCCCCCTCTGGAAACACCATATATTTT. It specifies CASSLAGASPSGNTIYF.

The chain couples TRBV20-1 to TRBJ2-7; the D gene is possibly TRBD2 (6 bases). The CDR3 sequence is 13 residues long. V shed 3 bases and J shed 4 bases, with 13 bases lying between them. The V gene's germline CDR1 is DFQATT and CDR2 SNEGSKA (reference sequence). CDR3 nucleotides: TGCAGTGCTAGTGCTCGGGAGTCTTACGAGCAGTACTTC. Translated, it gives CSASARESYEQYF.

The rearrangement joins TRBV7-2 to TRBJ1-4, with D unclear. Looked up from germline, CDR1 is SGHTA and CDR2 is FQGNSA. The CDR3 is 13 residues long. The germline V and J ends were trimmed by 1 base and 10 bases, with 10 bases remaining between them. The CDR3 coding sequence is TGTGCCAGCAGCTTAGAACCGGGTGGAAAACTGTTTTTT. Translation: CASSLEPGGKLFF.

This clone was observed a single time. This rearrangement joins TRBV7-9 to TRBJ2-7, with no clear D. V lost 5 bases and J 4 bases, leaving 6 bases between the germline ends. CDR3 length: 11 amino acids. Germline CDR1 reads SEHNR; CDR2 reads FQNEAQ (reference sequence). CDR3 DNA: TGTGCCAGCAGCGAGAGGTACGAGCAGTACTTC. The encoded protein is CASSERYEQYF.

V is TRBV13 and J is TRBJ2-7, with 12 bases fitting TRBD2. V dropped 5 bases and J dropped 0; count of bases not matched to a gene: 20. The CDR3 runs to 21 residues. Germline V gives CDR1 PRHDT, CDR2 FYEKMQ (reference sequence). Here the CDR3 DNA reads TGTGCCAGCAGCGGGTGGGGGGCCGGGACTAGCGGGCCCACTAGCTCCTACGAGCAGTACTTC. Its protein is CASSGWGAGTSGPTSSYEQYF.

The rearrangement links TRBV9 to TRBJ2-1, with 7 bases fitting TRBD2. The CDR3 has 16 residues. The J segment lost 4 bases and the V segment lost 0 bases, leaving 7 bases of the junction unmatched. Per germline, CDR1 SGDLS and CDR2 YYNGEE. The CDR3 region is CASSVGPPGLYNEQFF. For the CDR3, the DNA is TGTGCCAGCAGCGTAGGCCCTCCGGGACTATACAATGAGCAGTTCTTC.

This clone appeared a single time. The CDR3 sequence is CASSSAPSGSLYNEQFF. The CDR3 DNA sequence: TGCGCCAGCAGCTCCGCACCTAGCGGATCGTTATACAATGAGCAGTTCTTC. The chain has TRBV5-1 and TRBJ2-1; TRBD2 matches 7 bases. CDR3 length equals 17 residues. Losses at the gene ends were 3 bases for V and 4 bases for J; bases not matched to a gene: 13. CDR1 SGHRS and CDR2 YFSETQ come from the germline V gene.

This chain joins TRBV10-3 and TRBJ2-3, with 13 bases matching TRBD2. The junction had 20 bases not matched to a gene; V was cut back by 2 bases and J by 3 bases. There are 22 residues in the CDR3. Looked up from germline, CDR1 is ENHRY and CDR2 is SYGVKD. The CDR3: CAISEPQATSGRRGRGTDTQYF. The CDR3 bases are TGTGCCATCAGTGAGCCGCAAGCGACTAGCGGGAGGAGAGGGAGGGGGACAGATACGCAGTATTTT.

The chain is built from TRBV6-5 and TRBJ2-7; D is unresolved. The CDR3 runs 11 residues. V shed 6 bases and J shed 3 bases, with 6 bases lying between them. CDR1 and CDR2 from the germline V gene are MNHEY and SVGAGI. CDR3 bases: TGTGCCAGCAGCCTATTCTACGAGCAGTACTTC. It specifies CASSLFYEQYF.

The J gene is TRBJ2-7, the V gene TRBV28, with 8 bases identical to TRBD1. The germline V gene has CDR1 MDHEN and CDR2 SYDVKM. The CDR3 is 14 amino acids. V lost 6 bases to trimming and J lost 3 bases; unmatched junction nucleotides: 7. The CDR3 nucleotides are TGTGCCAGCAGCTTCCCGGACAGGGTCTACGAGCAGTACTTC. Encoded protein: CASSFPDRVYEQYF.

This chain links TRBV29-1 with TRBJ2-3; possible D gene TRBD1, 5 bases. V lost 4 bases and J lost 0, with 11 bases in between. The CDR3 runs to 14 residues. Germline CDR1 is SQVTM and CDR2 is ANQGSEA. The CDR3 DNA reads TGCAGCGTTGGTAGGACATCGAGCACAGATACGCAGTATTTT. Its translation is CSVGRTSSTDTQYF.

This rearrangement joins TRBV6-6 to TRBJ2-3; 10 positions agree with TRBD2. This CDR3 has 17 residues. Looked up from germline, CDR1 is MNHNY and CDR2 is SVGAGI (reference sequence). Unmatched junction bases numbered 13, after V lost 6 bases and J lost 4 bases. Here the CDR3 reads CASSRLTSGTLPDTQYF. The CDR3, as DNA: TGTGCCAGCAGCCGACTCACTAGCGGGACTCTTCCAGATACGCAGTATTTT.

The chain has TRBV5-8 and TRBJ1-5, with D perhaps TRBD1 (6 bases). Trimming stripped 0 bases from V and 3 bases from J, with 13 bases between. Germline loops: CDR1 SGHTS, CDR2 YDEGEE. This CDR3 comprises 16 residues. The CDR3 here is CASSLGGRRYNQPQHF. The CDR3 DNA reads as TGTGCCAGCAGCTTGGGGGGGCGGAGGTACAATCAGCCCCAGCATTTT.

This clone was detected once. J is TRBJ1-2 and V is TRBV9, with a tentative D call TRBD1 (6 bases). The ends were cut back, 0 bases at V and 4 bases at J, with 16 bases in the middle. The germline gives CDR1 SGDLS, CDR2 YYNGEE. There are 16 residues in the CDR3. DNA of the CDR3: TGTGCCAGCAGCGTAGGAGGGGGAACAGTTGGCTATGGCTACACCTTC. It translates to CASSVGGGTVGYGYTF.

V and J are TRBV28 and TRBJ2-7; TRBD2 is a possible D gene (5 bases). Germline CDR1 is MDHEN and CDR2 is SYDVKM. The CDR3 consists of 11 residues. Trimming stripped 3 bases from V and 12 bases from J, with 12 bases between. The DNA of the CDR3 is TGTGCCAGCAGTTTGGACCAGCGGCGGTACTTC. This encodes CASSLDQRRYF.

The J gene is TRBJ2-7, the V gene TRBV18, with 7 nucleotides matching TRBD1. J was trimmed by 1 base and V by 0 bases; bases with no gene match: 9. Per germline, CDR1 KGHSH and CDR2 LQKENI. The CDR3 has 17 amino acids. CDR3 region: CASSPPRDRDNSYEQYF. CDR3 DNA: TGTGCCAGCTCACCACCAAGAGACAGGGACAATTCCTACGAGCAGTACTTC. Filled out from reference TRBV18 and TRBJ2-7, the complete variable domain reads NAGVMQNPRHLVRRRGQEARLRCSPMKGHSHVYWYRQLPEEGLKFMVYLQKENIIDESGMPKERFSAEFPKEGPSILRIQQVVRGDSAAYFCASSPPRDRDNSYEQYFGPGTRLTVT.

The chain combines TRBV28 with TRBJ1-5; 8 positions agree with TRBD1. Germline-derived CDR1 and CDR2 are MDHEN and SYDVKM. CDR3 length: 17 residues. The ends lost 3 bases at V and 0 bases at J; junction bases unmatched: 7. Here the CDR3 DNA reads TGTGCCAGCAGTTTGGGGACAGGCTTTTATAGCAATCAGCCCCAGCATTTT. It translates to CASSLGTGFYSNQPQHF.

CDR3: CASSKGDRAANEQFF. The CDR3 coding sequence is TGTGCCAGCAGCAAAGGGGACAGGGCGGCCAATGAGCAGTTCTTC. The chain combines TRBV21-1 with TRBJ2-1; the D call TRBD1 from the table was never checked on the DNA. TRBV21-1 represents a pseudogene. The CDR3 has 15 residues.

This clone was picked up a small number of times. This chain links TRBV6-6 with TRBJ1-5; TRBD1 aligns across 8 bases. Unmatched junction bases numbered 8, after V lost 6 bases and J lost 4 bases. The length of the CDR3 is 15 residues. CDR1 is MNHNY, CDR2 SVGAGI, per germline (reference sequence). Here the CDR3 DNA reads TGTGCCAGCAGCCCAAGGGACAGGATTAATCAGCCCCAGCATTTT. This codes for CASSPRDRINQPQHF.

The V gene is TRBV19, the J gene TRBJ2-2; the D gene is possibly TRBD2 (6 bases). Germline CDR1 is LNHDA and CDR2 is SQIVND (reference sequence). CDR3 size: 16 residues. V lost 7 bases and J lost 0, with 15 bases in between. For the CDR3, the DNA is TGTGCCAGTAAAAGGAGGGTAGGGCCGAACACCGGGGAGCTGTTTTTT. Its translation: CASKRRVGPNTGELFF.

The CDR3 coding sequence is TGTGCCAGTGGGCCCTCACGGGACTCTCACACAGATACGCAGTATTTT. It is translated as CASGPSRDSHTDTQYF. This chain joins TRBV19 and TRBJ2-3; TRBD2 is a possible D gene (6 bases). Looked up from germline, CDR1 is LNHDA and CDR2 is SQIVND (reference sequence). This CDR3 contains 16 residues. Between the trimmed V and J ends, which lost 8 bases and 2 bases, there was a span of 20 bases.